This T cell receptor beta chain was identified during a study of T cell responses to AZD1222 COVID-19 vaccine. Study-wide results and caveats: When two AZD1222 doses had been given, Spike-specific TCR breadth and depth rose.

Assay used: immunoSEQ multiplex PCR; TCRdb lists only in-frame clones, some missing. The table records some 130,000 clones, 80% to 90% of them present only once. Germline trimming cut 5 bases from V and 4 bases from J; bases unmatched to any gene: 7. The CDR3 has 16 amino acids. The V gene's germline CDR1 is SGHTA and CDR2 FQGNSA. For this clone: Its cognate antigen is unknown.

This clonotype originated in an adult in good health. J is TRBJ2-5 and V is TRBV7-2; 13 bases are shared with TRBD2. Sequences were derived from peripheral blood, sampled on day 0 of AZD1222 vaccination. The CDR3 reads CASSLWTSGSGETQYF. The CDR3 DNA sequence: TGTGCCAGCAGCCTATGGACTAGCGGGAGCGGAGAGACCCAGTACTTC.